This T cell receptor (beta chain) was found in a study of T cell responses to AZD1222 COVID-19 vaccine. CDR1 and CDR2 (germline): MNHEY, SVGAGI. CDR3 length: 13 amino acids. V gave up 4 bases and J gave up 5 bases, with 12 bases separating them. Study-wide findings and caveats: Reportedly, close to half of spike-specific TCRs are directed against unmutated variant regions. Among vaccine-associated CD4 TCRs, coverage spanned spike, with dominance at 160-218 and 743-854. A rise in Spike-specific TCR breadth and depth followed two AZD1222 doses. White British people made up most donors, females outnumbered males, and clonal diversity was possibly underestimated.

In regard to this clone: Its specificity is unknown.

The table came from immunoSEQ multiplex PCR; TCRdb's copy has only in-frame clones and leaves some out. This table has under 140,000 clones, roughly 92% appearing once. The starting material was peripheral blood, obtained 28 days after the second AZD1222 dose. The clonotype was recovered from an adult who received the AZD1222 COVID-19 vaccine. This chain links TRBV6-5 with TRBJ2-7, with a weak D call TRBD1 (6 bases). The CDR3, as DNA: TGTGCCAGCAGTTTAACAGGGATCGACGAGCAGTACTTC. This gives the protein CASSLTGIDEQYF.